A single sample is the source of the 25 T cell receptor beta chains below, sequenced in a study of cytomegalovirus exposure and HLA in healthy donors. Assay used: immunoSEQ multiplex PCR; TCRdb lists only in-frame clones, some missing. The profile shows 150,000 to 200,000 clones, 86% of them singletons. Sequenced sample: PBMCs. These receptors were obtained from a woman between 18 and 29 years old in good health and CMV-seronegative.

This clone appeared once. V is TRBV10-3 and J is TRBJ2-5; D is possibly TRBD2 (6 bases). The germline gives CDR1 ENHRY, CDR2 SYGVKD. The germline V and J ends were trimmed by 1 base and 5 bases, with 17 bases remaining between them. CDR3 length equals 16 residues. DNA of the CDR3: TGTGCCATCAGTGAGTTAACCCGGGACTCGGGGGAGACCCAGTACTTC. Its protein is CAISELTRDSGETQYF.

The chain has TRBV30 and TRBJ2-6; D possibly corresponds to TRBD1 (5 bases). The V and J ends lost 2 bases and 0 bases respectively, with 5 bases between them. Germline-derived CDR1 and CDR2 are GTSNPN and SVGIG (reference sequence). The CDR3 contains 14 residues. The CDR3 region has the DNA TGTGCCTGGAGTAGGGGCTCTGGGGCCAACGTCCTGACTTTC. This sequence encodes CAWSRGSGANVLTF.

The chain combines TRBV6-6 with TRBJ1-1; the D is unclear. The ends were cut back, 0 bases at V and 0 bases at J, with 8 bases in the middle. Per the germline V gene, CDR1 is MNHNY and CDR2 is SVGAGI (reference sequence). The CDR3 totals 15 residues. The CDR3 protein is CASSYSAPVNTEAFF. The DNA of the CDR3 is TGTGCCAGCAGTTACTCTGCTCCAGTGAACACTGAAGCTTTCTTT.

The chain combines TRBV7-2 with TRBJ2-1, with D perhaps TRBD1 (5 bases). V lost 1 base to trimming and J lost 9 bases, with 16 bases between them. The germline V gene encodes CDR1 SGHTA and CDR2 FQGNSA. This CDR3 region has 15 residues. The CDR3 nucleotides are TGTGCCAGCAGCTTAGGTTCTTTCCAGGGCGGTGAGCAGTTCTTC. Amino acid sequence: CASSLGSFQGGEQFF. The whole variable domain, filled in from reference TRBV7-2 and TRBJ2-1, reads GAGVSQSPSNKVTEKGKDVELRCDPISGHTALYWYRQSLGQGLEFLIYFQGNSAPDKSGLPSDRFSAERTGGSVSTLTIQRTQQEDSAVYLCASSLGSFQGGEQFFGPGTRLTVL.

In its sample, this clone was seen many times. The gene calls are TRBV6-6 and TRBJ2-7; 10 positions match TRBD1. In germline, CDR1 is MNHNY, CDR2 SVGAGI (reference sequence). V was clipped by 4 bases and J by 1 base; unmatched bases: 1. The CDR3 is 14 amino acids. CDR3 in amino acids: CASSWDRGSYEQYF. The CDR3, as DNA: TGTGCCAGCAGTTGGGACAGGGGTTCCTACGAGCAGTACTTC.

This chain connects TRBV30 to TRBJ2-1, with 8 bases that match TRBD2. Looked up from germline, CDR1 is GTSNPN and CDR2 is SVGIG (reference sequence). V was clipped by 2 bases and J by 9 bases; unmatched bases: 21. The CDR3 extends over 18 amino acids. Here the CDR3 DNA reads TGTGCCTGGAGTCCTCGGGCCATCCCCCCGAGGGCGGGAGGTGAGCAGTTCTTC. This codes for CAWSPRAIPPRAGGEQFF.

For the CDR3, the DNA is TGTGCCGGGGGGACCGGCTCCTACAATGAGCAGTTCTTC. Protein product: CAGGTGSYNEQFF. The chain has TRBV6-6 and TRBJ2-1; a possible D gene is TRBD2 (6 bases). In germline, CDR1 is MNHNY, CDR2 SVGAGI (reference sequence). The CDR3 has 13 residues. V was clipped by 11 bases and J by 0 bases, with 11 bases between them.

The rearrangement links TRBV6-7 to TRBJ2-5, with 9 bases fitting TRBD2. TRBV6-7 is noted as an ORF with a role that remains uncertain. V lost 5 bases to trimming and J lost 3 bases; unmatched junction nucleotides: 25. CDR3 length equals 21 residues. This CDR3 reads CASSPRERAPRLAAKEETQYF. Here the CDR3 DNA reads TGTGCCAGCAGTCCCCGGGAAAGGGCCCCCAGACTAGCGGCCAAAGAAGAGACCCAGTACTTC.

The chain couples TRBV6-4 to TRBJ1-2; 9 positions match TRBD1. The CDR3 loop spans 15 amino acids. Germline V gene sequence: CDR1 MRHNA, CDR2 SNTAGT. V lost 6 bases, J lost 7 bases, and 12 bases stayed unmatched. CDR3 nucleotides: TGTGCCAGCAGCCCAAACTGGGGACAGGGAGGTGGCTACACCTTC. It translates to CASSPNWGQGGGYTF.

V usage is TRBV11-2 and J usage is TRBJ1-1; TRBD1 aligns across 7 bases. V gave up 5 bases and J gave up 3 bases; unmatched junction bases: 9. The germline V gene has CDR1 SGHAT and CDR2 FQNNGV. The CDR3 is 15 residues long. This chain's CDR3 is CASSLQGGSYTEAFF. Here the CDR3 DNA reads TGTGCCAGCAGCCTCCAAGGGGGCAGCTACACTGAAGCTTTCTTT.

The V call is TRBV5-5, the J call TRBJ1-2, with D possibly matching TRBD1 (5 bases). Germline lookup yields CDR1 SGHKS and CDR2 YYEKEE (reference sequence). The CDR3 loop spans 13 amino acids. V dropped 4 bases and J dropped 7 bases, with 14 bases sitting between them. The CDR3 DNA sequence: TGTGCCAGCAGCCATTCGCAGGGCCGTGGCTACACCTTC. It specifies CASSHSQGRGYTF.

This chain connects TRBV27 to TRBJ2-3, with TRBD1 matching over 7 bases. In germline, CDR1 is MNHEY, CDR2 SMNVEV (reference sequence). The trim removed 10 bases at V and 2 bases at J, leaving 12 bases unmatched. CDR3 length: 15 amino acids. CDR3 loop: CATFRDSTFTDTQYF. CDR3 bases: TGTGCCACCTTCCGGGACAGCACCTTCACAGATACGCAGTATTTT.

The chain has TRBV28 and TRBJ2-2; the D gene is possibly TRBD2 (5 bases). The CDR3 sequence is 15 residues long. The V gene lost 5 bases and the J gene lost 5 bases, with 15 bases spanning the gap. The germline V gene encodes CDR1 MDHEN and CDR2 SYDVKM. CDR3 protein: CASSPPNGITGELFF. The DNA for the CDR3 is TGTGCCAGCAGTCCCCCAAACGGGATAACCGGGGAGCTGTTTTTT.

The V call is TRBV10-2, the J call TRBJ2-7, with D uncertain. The CDR3 runs to 14 residues. The germline CDR1 and CDR2 sequences are WSHSY and SAAADI. Trimming removed 8 bases from V and 0 bases from J, with 14 bases in between. DNA for the CDR3: TGCGCCAGCTTCGCCGCACTTCTCTCCTACGAGCAGTACTTC. It is translated as CASFAALLSYEQYF.

V and J are TRBV6-5 and TRBJ1-6; 9 nucleotides agree with TRBD1. Germline V gives CDR1 MNHEY, CDR2 SVGAGI. This CDR3 spans 14 amino acids. V lost 8 bases, J lost 9 bases, and 8 bases stayed unmatched. CDR3 bases: TGTGCCAGCGAGGACACAGGGGGCGGTTCACCCCTCCACTTT. Amino acids: CASEDTGGGSPLHF.

This rearrangement joins TRBV21-1 to TRBJ1-1; TRBD1 was called by the table and not checked on the DNA. TRBV21-1 is labeled a pseudogene. The CDR3 is made up of 16 amino acids. CDR3 protein: CASPQDRGLLKTEAFF. DNA for the CDR3: TGTGCCAGCCCTCAGGACAGGGGGCTGTTAAAAACTGAAGCTTTCTTT.

The V and J genes are TRBV7-6 and TRBJ2-1; 8 bases line up with TRBD1. The CDR3 is made up of 13 amino acids. The germline gives CDR1 SGHVS, CDR2 FNYEAQ. After removal of 5 bases from V and 11 bases from J, the junction contained 8 bases not matched to a gene. The CDR3 region has the DNA TGTGCCAGCAGCGGAGCAACAGGGGGAAAGCAGTTCTTC. Translation gives CASSGATGGKQFF.

This chain joins TRBV21-1 and TRBJ2-1; the table assigns TRBD2, which was not confirmed against the DNA. TRBV21-1 is an annotated pseudogene. The CDR3 has 16 amino acids. The CDR3 protein is CASCNETSGGAYEQFF. The CDR3 nucleotides read TGTGCCAGCTGTAACGAAACTAGCGGGGGGGCCTATGAGCAGTTCTTC.

The V gene is TRBV12-5, the J gene TRBJ2-5, with TRBD1 matching over 9 bases. CDR1 and CDR2 (germline): LGHNT, FRNRAP. V trimming: 7 bases; J trimming: 7 bases; junction bases outside the gene matches: 10. The CDR3 runs to 14 residues. The CDR3: CASALRTGDGTQYF. CDR3 bases: TGTGCTAGTGCCCTTCGGACAGGGGACGGGACCCAGTACTTC.

In its sample, this clone was seen a few times. The V call is TRBV19, the J call TRBJ1-5, with a weak D call TRBD1 (5 bases). V dropped 7 bases and J dropped 6 bases, with 13 bases sitting between them. This CDR3 has 13 residues. Germline CDR1 is LNHDA and CDR2 is SQIVND (reference sequence). Here the CDR3 reads CASTWRDGQPQHF. The CDR3 DNA reads TGTGCCAGTACATGGAGGGACGGTCAGCCCCAGCATTTT.

This clone was seen just once. This chain uses TRBV27 with TRBJ2-7; no firm D call. Germline V CDR1 and CDR2: MNHEY, SMNVEV (reference sequence). V was clipped by 8 bases and J by 5 bases, with 13 bases between them. The CDR3 totals 12 residues. CDR3 sequence: CASAFSFNEQYF. The DNA of the CDR3 is TGTGCCAGCGCGTTTTCTTTTAACGAGCAGTACTTC.

CDR3 nucleotides: TGTGCCAGCAGCGTGTCAACAGGGACTAACTATGGCTACACCTTC. Translation gives CASSVSTGTNYGYTF. The chain recombines TRBV9 with TRBJ1-2, with D maybe TRBD1 (6 bases). The CDR3 runs to 15 residues. V lost 2 bases, J lost 0 bases, and 11 bases lay in between. Germline loops: CDR1 SGDLS, CDR2 YYNGEE.

The V gene is TRBV6-1, the J gene TRBJ1-1; D gene unclear. Germline V gene lookup returns CDR1 MNHNS and CDR2 SASEGT. V was trimmed by 7 bases and J by 1 base, leaving 13 bases between them. CDR3 length equals 14 residues. The CDR3 here is CASMERAPNTEAFF. Written as DNA, the CDR3 is TGTGCCAGCATGGAGAGGGCGCCGAACACTGAAGCTTTCTTT.

This clone came up once. J is TRBJ2-5 and V is TRBV6-5, with 10 bases that match TRBD1. Germline CDR1 and CDR2: MNHEY and SVGAGI. The CDR3 has 15 residues. The V segment lost 5 bases and the J segment 2 bases; nucleotides outside the gene matches: 5. This CDR3 is CASSGTGVLQETQYF. For the CDR3, the DNA is TGTGCCAGCAGTGGGACAGGGGTACTACAAGAGACCCAGTACTTC.

The V call is TRBV9, the J call TRBJ1-1; 7 bases align to TRBD1. The CDR3 spans 14 residues. V shed 4 bases and J 4 bases; nucleotides not matched to a gene: 7. Per the germline V gene, CDR1 is SGDLS and CDR2 is YYNGEE. The CDR3 loop is CASSLGGVVTEAFF. The CDR3 DNA is TGTGCCAGCAGCTTAGGGGGCGTTGTCACTGAAGCTTTCTTT.